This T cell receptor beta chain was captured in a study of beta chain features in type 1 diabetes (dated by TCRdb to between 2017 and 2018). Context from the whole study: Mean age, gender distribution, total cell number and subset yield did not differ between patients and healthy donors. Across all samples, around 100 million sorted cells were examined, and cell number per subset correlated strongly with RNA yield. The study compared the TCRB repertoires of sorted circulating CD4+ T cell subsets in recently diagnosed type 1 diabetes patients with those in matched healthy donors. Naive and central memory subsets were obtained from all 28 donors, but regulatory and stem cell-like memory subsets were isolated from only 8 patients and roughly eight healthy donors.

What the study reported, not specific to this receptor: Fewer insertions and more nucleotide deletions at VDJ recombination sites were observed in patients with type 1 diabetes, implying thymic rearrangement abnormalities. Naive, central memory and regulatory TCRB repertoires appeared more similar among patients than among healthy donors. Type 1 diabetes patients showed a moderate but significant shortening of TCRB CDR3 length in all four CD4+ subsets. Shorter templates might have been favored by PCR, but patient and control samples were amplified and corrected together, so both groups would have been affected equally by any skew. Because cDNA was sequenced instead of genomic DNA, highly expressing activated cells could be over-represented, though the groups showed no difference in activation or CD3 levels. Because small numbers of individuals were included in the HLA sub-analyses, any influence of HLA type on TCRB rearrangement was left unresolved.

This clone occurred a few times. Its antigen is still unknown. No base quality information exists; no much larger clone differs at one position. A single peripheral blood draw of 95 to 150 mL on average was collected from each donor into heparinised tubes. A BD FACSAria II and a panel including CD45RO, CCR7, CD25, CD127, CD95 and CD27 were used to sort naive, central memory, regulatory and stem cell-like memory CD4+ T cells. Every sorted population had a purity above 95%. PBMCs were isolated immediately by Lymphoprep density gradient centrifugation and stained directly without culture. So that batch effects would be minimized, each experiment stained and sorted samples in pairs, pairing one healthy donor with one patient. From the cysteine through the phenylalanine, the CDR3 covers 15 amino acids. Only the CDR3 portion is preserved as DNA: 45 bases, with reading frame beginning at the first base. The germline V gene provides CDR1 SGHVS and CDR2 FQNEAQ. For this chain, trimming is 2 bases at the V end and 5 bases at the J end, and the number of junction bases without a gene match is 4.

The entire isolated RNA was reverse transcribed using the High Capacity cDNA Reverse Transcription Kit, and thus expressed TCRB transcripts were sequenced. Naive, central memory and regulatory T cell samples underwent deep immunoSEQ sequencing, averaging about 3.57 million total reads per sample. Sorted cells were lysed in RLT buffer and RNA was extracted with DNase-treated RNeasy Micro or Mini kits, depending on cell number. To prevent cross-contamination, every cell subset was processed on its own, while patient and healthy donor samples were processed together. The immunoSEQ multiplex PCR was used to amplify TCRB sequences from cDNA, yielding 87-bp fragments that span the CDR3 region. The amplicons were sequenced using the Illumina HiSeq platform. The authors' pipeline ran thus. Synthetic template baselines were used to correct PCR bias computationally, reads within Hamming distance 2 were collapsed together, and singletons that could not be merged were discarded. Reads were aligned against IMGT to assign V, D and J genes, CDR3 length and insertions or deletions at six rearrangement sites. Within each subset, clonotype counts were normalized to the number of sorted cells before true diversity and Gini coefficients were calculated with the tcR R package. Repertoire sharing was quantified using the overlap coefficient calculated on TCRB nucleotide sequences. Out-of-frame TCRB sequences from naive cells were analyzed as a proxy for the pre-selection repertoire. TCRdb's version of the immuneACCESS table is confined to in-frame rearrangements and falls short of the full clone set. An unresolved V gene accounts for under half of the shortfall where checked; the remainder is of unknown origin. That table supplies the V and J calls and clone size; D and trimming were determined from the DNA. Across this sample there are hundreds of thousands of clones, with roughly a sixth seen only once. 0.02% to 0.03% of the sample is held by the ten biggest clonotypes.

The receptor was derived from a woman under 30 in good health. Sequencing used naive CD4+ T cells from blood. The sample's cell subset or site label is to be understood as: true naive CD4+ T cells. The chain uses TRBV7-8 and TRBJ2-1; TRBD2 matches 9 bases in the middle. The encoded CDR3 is CASSLSRLADNEQFF. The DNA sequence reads TGTGCCAGCAGCTTATCGCGACTAGCGGACAATGAGCAGTTCTTC.